This T cell receptor (beta chain) was sequenced during a study of blood T cell repertoires in COVID-19. Looking at the study overall: Sites across the United States, Italy and Spain contributed samples from acute and convalescent COVID-19.

In the original workflow: Scientists estimated how many nucleated cells there were by amplifying reference gene primers. Profiled with immunoSEQ multiplex PCR; TCRdb holds only in-frame clones, not every one. The DNA was the basis for D and trimming; V, J and clone size are from that table. The table includes about 71,000 clones, about 76% detected once. With V trimmed by 3 bases and J by 4 bases, 1 base remained unmatched. The CDR3 extends over 14 amino acids. The germline gives CDR1 SGHAT, CDR2 FQNNGV. Sequencing input: peripheral blood. The gene calls are TRBV11-2 and TRBJ2-1, with 9 bases identical to TRBD1. This clonotype was sampled from a woman aged 80 or older with active or convalescent COVID-19. The CDR3 DNA is TGTGCCAGCAGCTTGGGACAGGGTTACAATGAGCAGTTCTTC. It yields the protein CASSLGQGYNEQFF.